This T cell receptor beta chain was captured by sequencing in a study of memory CD4+ T cells and cytomegalovirus serostatus. Overall study findings and caveats: Of 150 to 200 reported CMV TCRbeta sequences, around 63 were found in memory CD4+ repertoires.

In the original processing: After removing out-of-frame reads, 2,204,828 distinct TCRbeta sequences remained. The repertoire was sequenced with immunoSEQ multiplex PCR; TCRdb's copy has only in-frame clones and lacks some. V and J calls and clone size are given by that table; D and trimming were obtained from the DNA. The table shows 52,000 or so clones, with 65% to 85% occurring only once. Worth noting for this clone: Antigen: not known.

The ends were cut back, 5 bases at V and 0 bases at J, with 25 bases in the middle. The germline V gene has CDR1 KGHSH and CDR2 LQKENI. The CDR3 is made up of 20 amino acids. The sort gate was single viable CD3+CD4+CD8-CD45RO+ cells for memory CD4+ T cells. After thawing, CD4+ T cells were positively selected. The source is an adult in good health and CMV-seronegative. The rearrangement joins TRBV18 to TRBJ2-2, with a weak D call TRBD2 (6 bases). Material: memory CD4+ T cells from blood. The CDR3: CASSVRGSTVTNTNTGELFF. CDR3 nucleotide sequence: TGTGCCAGCTCAGTGCGGGGTTCCACGGTGACTAATACGAACACCGGGGAGCTGTTTTTT.